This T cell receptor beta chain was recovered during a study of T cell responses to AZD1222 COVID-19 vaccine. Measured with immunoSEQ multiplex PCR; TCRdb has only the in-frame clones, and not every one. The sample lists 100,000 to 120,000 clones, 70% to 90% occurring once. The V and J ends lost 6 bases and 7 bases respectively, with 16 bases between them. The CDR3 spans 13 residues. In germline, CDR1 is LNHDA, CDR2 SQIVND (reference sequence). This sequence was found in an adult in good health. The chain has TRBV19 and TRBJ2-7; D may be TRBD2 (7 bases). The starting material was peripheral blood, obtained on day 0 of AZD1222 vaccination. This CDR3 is CASRMSGGLEQYF. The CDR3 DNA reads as TGTGCCAGTAGGATGTCGGGGGGCCTGGAGCAGTACTTC.